This T cell receptor beta chain was identified in a study of beta chain features in type 1 diabetes. Background on the study: Over all samples combined, some 110 million sorted cells were examined.

All of the isolated RNA was reverse transcribed, so expressed TCRB transcripts were sequenced. Libraries were prepared by immunoSEQ multiplex PCR; TCRdb keeps only in-frame clonotypes and omits some of them. The repertoire has tens of thousands of clones, 60% to 70% of them found once; the top ten carry around 0.29%. There was one heparinised blood draw per donor, averaging about 100 mL. Each of the sorted populations had a purity greater than 98%. Trimming shortened V by 3 bases and J by 5 bases, and 4 bases separated the two germline ends. The CDR3 contains 11 residues. Germline V lookup: CDR1 SGHAT, CDR2 FQNNGV. General study points: In all four CD4+ subsets, TCRB CDR3 length was significantly, moderately reduced in type 1 diabetes.

On this clone itself: Its target is unknown.

The material sequenced was stem cell memory CD4+ T cells from blood. The TCR was taken from a woman in her thirties with type 1 diabetes. J is TRBJ1-1 and V is TRBV11-2; the D is unclear. The CDR3 sequence: CASSFQTEAFF. For the CDR3, the DNA is TGTGCCAGCAGCTTCCAGACTGAAGCTTTCTTT.